The clone carrying this T cell receptor (beta chain) was found a few times. Its cognate antigen is unknown. T-allo10 cells from the graft donor were described as anergic, host-alloantigen-specific, and alloantigen-specific suppressors. The sample belongs to a study of type 1 regulatory T cells. Study-level information: This in vitro CD4 product, T-allo10, is enriched for Tr1 cells and alloantigen-specific.

Germline V gene data show CDR1 as SGHNT and CDR2 as YYREEE (reference sequence). The CDR3 is 17 amino acids. The V segment lost 4 bases and the J segment 2 bases; nucleotides outside the gene matches: 11. From the reads, TCRdb called clonotypes with MiXCR, one entry per CDR3 protein. In the table there are 60,000 to 80,000 distinct CDR3 sequences, 55% to 80% of which are singletons. Sequenced: cultured T cells, either the whole culture or a sorted T cell fraction (not recorded which). Sample subset: Tr1-enriched cell product generated in vitro against host alloantigens. The source is a human donor in good health. The chain employs TRBV5-4 and TRBJ2-3; 9 bases fit TRBD2. DNA for the CDR3: TGTGCCAGCAGCCCTGTTGCGAGCGGGAGGATCACAGATACGCAGTATTTT. As protein: CASSPVASGRITDTQYF.